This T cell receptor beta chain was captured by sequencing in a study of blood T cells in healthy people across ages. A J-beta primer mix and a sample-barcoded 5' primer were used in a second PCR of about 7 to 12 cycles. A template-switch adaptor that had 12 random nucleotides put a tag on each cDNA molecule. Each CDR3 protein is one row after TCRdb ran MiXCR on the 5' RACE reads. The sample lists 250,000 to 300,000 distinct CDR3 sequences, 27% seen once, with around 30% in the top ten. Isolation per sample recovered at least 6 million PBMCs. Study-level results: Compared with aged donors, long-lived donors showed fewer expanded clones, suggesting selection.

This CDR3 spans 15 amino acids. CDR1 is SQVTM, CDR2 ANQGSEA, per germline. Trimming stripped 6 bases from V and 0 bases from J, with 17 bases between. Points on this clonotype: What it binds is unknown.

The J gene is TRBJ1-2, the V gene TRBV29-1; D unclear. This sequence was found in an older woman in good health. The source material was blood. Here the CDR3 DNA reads TGCAGCGTCCCCCGGGCTTCAAATACTAACTATGGCTACACCTTC. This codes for CSVPRASNTNYGYTF.